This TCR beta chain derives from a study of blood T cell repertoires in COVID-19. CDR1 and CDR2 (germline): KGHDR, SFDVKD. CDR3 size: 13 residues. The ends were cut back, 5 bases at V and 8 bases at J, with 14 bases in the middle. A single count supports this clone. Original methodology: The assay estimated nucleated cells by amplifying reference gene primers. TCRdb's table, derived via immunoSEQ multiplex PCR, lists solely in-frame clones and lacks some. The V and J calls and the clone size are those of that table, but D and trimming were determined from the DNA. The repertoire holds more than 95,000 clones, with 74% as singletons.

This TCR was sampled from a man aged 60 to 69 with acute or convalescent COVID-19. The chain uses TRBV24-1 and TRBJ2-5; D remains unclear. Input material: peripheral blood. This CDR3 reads CATSGTPRFTQYF. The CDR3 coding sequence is TGTGCCACCAGTGGTACCCCCAGGTTTACCCAGTACTTC.